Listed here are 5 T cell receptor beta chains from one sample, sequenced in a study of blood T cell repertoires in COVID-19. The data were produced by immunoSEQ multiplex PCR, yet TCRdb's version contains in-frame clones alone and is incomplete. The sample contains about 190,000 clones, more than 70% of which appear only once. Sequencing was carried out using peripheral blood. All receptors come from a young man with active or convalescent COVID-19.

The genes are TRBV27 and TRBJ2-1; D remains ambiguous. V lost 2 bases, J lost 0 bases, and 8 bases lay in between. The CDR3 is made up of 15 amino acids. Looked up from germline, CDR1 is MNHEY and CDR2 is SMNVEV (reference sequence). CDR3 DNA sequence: TGTGCCAGCAGTTTAGCCACCAGCTCCTACAATGAGCAGTTCTTC. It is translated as CASSLATSSYNEQFF.

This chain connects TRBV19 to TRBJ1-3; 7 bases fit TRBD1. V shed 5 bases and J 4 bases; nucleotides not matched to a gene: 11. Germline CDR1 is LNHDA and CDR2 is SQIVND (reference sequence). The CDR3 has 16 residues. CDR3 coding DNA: TGTGCCAGTAGTCTAGGAGGGGGCTTTTCGGGAAACACCATATATTTT. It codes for CASSLGGGFSGNTIYF.

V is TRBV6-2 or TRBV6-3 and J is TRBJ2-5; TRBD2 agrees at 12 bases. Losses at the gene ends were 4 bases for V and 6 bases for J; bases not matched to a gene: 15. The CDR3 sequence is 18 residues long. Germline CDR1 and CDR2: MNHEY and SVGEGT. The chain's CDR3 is CASSFVSLAGGNVKTQYF. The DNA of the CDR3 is TGTGCCAGCAGTTTCGTGTCGCTAGCGGGAGGGAATGTGAAGACCCAGTACTTC.

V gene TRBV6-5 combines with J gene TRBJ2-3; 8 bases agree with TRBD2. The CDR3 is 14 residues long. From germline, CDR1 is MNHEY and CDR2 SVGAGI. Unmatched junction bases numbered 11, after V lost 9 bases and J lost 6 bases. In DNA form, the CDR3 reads TGTGCCAGTAGATCAAGCGGGAGTGTTGATACGCAGTATTTT. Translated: CASRSSGSVDTQYF.

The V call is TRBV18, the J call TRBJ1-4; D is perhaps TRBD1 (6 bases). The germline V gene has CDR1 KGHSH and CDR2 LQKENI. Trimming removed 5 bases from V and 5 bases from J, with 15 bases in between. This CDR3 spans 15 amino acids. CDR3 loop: CASSETTGGNEKLFF. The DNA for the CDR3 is TGTGCCAGCTCAGAGACGACAGGCGGGAATGAAAAACTGTTTTTT. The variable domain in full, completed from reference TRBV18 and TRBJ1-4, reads NAGVMQNPRHLVRRRGQEARLRCSPMKGHSHVYWYRQLPEEGLKFMVYLQKENIIDESGMPKERFSAEFPKEGPSILRIQQVVRGDSAAYFCASSETTGGNEKLFFGSGTQLSVL.